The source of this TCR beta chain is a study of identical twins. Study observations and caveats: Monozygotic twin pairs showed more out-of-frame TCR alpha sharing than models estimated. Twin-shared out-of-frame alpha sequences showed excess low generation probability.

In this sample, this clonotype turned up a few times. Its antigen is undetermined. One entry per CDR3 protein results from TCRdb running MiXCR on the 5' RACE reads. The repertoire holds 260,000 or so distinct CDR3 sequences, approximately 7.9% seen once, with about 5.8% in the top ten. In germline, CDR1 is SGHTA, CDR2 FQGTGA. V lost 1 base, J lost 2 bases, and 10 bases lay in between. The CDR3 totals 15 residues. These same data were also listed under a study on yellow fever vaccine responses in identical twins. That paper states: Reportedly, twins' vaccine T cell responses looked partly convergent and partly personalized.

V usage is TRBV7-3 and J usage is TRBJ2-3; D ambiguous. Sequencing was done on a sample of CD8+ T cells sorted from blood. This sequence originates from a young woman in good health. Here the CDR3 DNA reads TGTGCCAGCAGCTTAAGGAGCAGATACACAGATACGCAGTATTTT. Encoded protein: CASSLRSRYTDTQYF.